Each of the 15 T cell receptor beta chains below was sequenced from the same sample in a study of patients and donors after allogeneic stem cell transplantation. TCRdb used MiXCR to reprocess the RT-PCR reads, holding one entry per CDR3 protein. The sample has about 400,000 distinct CDR3 sequences; 16% are singletons. What was sequenced was blood, either unsorted or a sorted T cell fraction (not recorded which). The receptors come from a human donor who was either an allogeneic HSCT recipient or a stem cell or donor lymphocyte infusion donor (not recorded which). It is not recorded whose cells these are; they may come from a transplant donor.

This clonotype was counted at least ten times. V usage is TRBV10-3 and J usage is TRBJ1-1; tentative D call: TRBD1 (5 bases). The CDR3 covers 14 residues. The ends were cut back, 6 bases at V and 0 bases at J, with 11 bases in the middle. The germline CDR1 and CDR2 sequences are ENHRY and SYGVKD. The CDR3: CAIRLGRLNTEAFF. The CDR3 DNA follows: TGTGCCATCAGGCTGGGACGGCTGAACACTGAAGCTTTCTTT.

This clonotype has just a few counts. The CDR3 region has the DNA TGTGCCAGCAATAACAGGGGAGGGCAGTACTTC. Encoded protein: CASNNRGGQYF. V and J are TRBV6-2 or TRBV6-3 and TRBJ2-7; D might be TRBD1 (7 bases). There are 11 residues in the CDR3. The germline V gene encodes CDR1 MNHEY and CDR2 SVGEGT. The V and J ends lost 7 bases and 9 bases respectively, with 13 bases between them.

The chain has TRBV5-7 and TRBJ2-3; 8 bases are a match to TRBD2. TRBV5-7 falls under the ORF class, with uncertain function. The V segment lost 0 bases and the J segment 2 bases; nucleotides outside the gene matches: 5. This CDR3 contains 16 residues. CDR3 sequence (DNA): TGTGCCAGCAGCTTGGATACGGGGGGGCCCACAGATACGCAGTATTTT. Protein product: CASSLDTGGPTDTQYF.

The chain has TRBV7-9 and TRBJ1-1; D call uncertain. Per germline, CDR1 SEHNR and CDR2 FQNEAQ (reference sequence). Trimming took 2 bases from V and 7 from J, leaving 2 bases between them. This CDR3 contains 10 residues. The CDR3 is CASSLYEAFF. CDR3 DNA sequence: TGTGCCAGCAGCTTATATGAAGCTTTCTTT.

This clonotype was detected only a few times. V is TRBV20-1 and J is TRBJ2-7, with D hard to call. CDR3 length: 12 amino acids. Germline V lookup: CDR1 DFQATT, CDR2 SNEGSKA (reference sequence). V was clipped by 3 bases and J by 0 bases, with 6 bases between them. CDR3: CSARSFSYEQYF. The CDR3 DNA follows: TGCAGTGCTAGGTCTTTCTCCTACGAGCAGTACTTC.

CDR3 sequence: CASSLHPWGAEDTEAFF. CDR3 DNA sequence: TGTGCCAGCAGTTTACACCCATGGGGGGCGGAGGACACTGAAGCTTTCTTT. The chain is built from TRBV28 and TRBJ1-1; D is possibly TRBD1 (6 bases). V dropped 2 bases and J dropped 3 bases, with 19 bases sitting between them. CDR3 length equals 17 residues. Germline V CDR1 and CDR2: MDHEN, SYDVKM.

This clonotype turned up a few times. The chain is built from TRBV5-1 and TRBJ2-3, with D possibly TRBD1 on 5 matching bases. CDR1 SGHRS and CDR2 YFSETQ come from the germline V gene. Deletions cut 2 bases from V and 4 bases from J, with 11 bases between. The CDR3 covers 14 residues. The CDR3 region has the DNA TGCGCCAGCAGCTTACCCAGGGTTGCAGATACGCAGTATTTT. Its translation: CASSLPRVADTQYF.

This clonotype was counted ten times or more. This chain uses TRBV15 with TRBJ2-5; D unclear. V was clipped by 5 bases and J by 1 base, with 11 bases between them. The CDR3 contains 14 residues. The germline V gene has CDR1 LNHNV and CDR2 YYDKDF (reference sequence). The CDR3: CATSFDSAQETQYF. As DNA, the CDR3 is TGTGCCACCAGCTTCGACTCAGCCCAAGAGACCCAGTACTTC.

This clonotype has just a few counts. This chain links TRBV27 with TRBJ1-2, with a weak D call TRBD1 (6 bases). Between the trimmed V and J ends, which lost 7 bases and 8 bases, there was a span of 17 bases. CDR1 MNHEY and CDR2 SMNVEV come from the germline V gene (reference sequence). This CDR3 has 13 residues. The CDR3 coding sequence is TGTGCCAGCAACCGCGCGGGGGGGGCCGGCTACACCTTC. This codes for CASNRAGGAGYTF.

The V gene is TRBV15, the J gene TRBJ1-5; no clear D. There are 16 residues in the CDR3. Germline-derived CDR1 and CDR2 are LNHNV and YYDKDF (reference sequence). V gave up 3 bases and J gave up 1 base, with 13 bases separating them. In DNA, the CDR3 is TGTGCCACCAGCAGGACCATGAAGGGAAGCAATCAGCCCCAGCATTTT. This gives the protein CATSRTMKGSNQPQHF.

This clonotype was found a few times. The chain joins TRBV20-1 to TRBJ2-3; 8 nucleotides align to TRBD2. The CDR3 has 14 residues. Per germline, CDR1 DFQATT and CDR2 SNEGSKA (reference sequence). V shed 6 bases, J shed 0 bases, and the junction held 5 bases outside the gene matches. CDR3 sequence (DNA): TGCAGTGCACCGATAGCGGGGAGCACAGATACGCAGTATTTT. This encodes CSAPIAGSTDTQYF.

This chain uses TRBV7-3 with TRBJ2-2; 14 bases match TRBD2. Germline V gene lookup returns CDR1 SGHTA and CDR2 FQGTGA. This CDR3 region has 19 residues. Trimming took 4 bases from V and 5 from J; bases not matched to a gene: 12. CDR3 in amino acids: CASSSGLAGGPSRTGELFF. Written as DNA, the CDR3 is TGTGCCAGCAGCTCCGGACTAGCGGGGGGCCCTTCGCGGACCGGGGAGCTGTTTTTT.

This rearrangement joins TRBV5-1 to TRBJ2-3; 7 bases align to TRBD2. V was clipped by 4 bases and J by 2 bases; unmatched bases: 10. The CDR3 has 16 residues. CDR1 and CDR2 (germline): SGHRS, YFSETQ. The DNA for the CDR3 is TGCGCCAGCAGCCCCTGGGCTAGCGGATTCACAGATACGCAGTATTTT. It specifies CASSPWASGFTDTQYF.

V gene TRBV5-4 combines with J gene TRBJ2-1, with TRBD2 identical over 8 bases. Germline V gene data show CDR1 as SGHNT and CDR2 as YYREEE (reference sequence). J lost 4 bases, V lost 6 bases, and 9 bases had no gene match. The CDR3 consists of 15 residues. The CDR3 loop is CASTPGRAGYNEQFF. In nucleotides, the CDR3 is TGTGCCAGCACTCCCGGGAGGGCTGGGTACAATGAGCAGTTCTTC.

The J gene is TRBJ2-1, the V gene TRBV20-1; D gene uncertain. Germline loops: CDR1 DFQATT, CDR2 SNEGSKA (reference sequence). Trimming cost V 6 bases and J 5 bases, with 14 bases left between them. This CDR3 spans 13 amino acids. The DNA of the CDR3 is TGCAGTGCCTCCCTCCGGCAGAACAATGAGCAGTTCTTC. Amino acids: CSASLRQNNEQFF.